A selection of T cell receptor beta chains follows, all from one sample in a study of tumor-infiltrating lymphocytes in localized non-small cell lung cancer. Method: immunoSEQ multiplex PCR; TCRdb's copy keeps in-frame clones and lacks some. The sample lists 12,000 or so clones, 65% to 85% occurring once. The sample was lung tumor tissue. All receptors derive from a human donor with non-small cell lung cancer. Each CDR3 is given with its conserved first and last residue. The D gene is left open where the match is weak. Expanded clones get a size class; other rows say once, few or many, or leave the size out.

v_call	j_call	clone_size	d_call	cdr3_aa	cdr3_nt
TRBV6-5	TRBJ2-2	NA	TRBD1	CASSSPGQIPSGELFF	TGTGCCAGCAGTTCTCCGGGACAGATACCTTCCGGGGAGCTGTTTTTT
TRBV2	TRBJ2-7	NA	NA	CASIPFRVGMRYEQYF	TGTGCCAGCATTCCCTTCCGGGTGGGAATGAGGTACGAGCAGTACTTC
TRBV10-3	TRBJ2-2	medium-sized	TRBD1	CAISAFGTGNTGELFF	TGTGCCATCAGTGCTTTCGGGACAGGTAACACCGGGGAGCTGTTTTTT
TRBV7-9	TRBJ1-2	medium-sized	NA	CASSPHGPNYGYTF	TGTGCCAGCAGCCCCCACGGACCTAACTATGGCTACACCTTC
TRBV7-2	TRBJ2-7	NA	NA	CASSRAYEQYF	TGTGCCAGCAGCCGAGCCTACGAGCAGTACTTC
TRBV5-4	TRBJ1-6	NA	NA	CASSRGVGNSPLHF	TGTGCCAGCAGCCGGGGGGTCGGTAATTCACCCCTCCACTTT
TRBV29-1	TRBJ1-1	once	NA	CSVEVGSNTEAFF	TGCAGCGTTGAAGTTGGGTCGAACACTGAAGCTTTCTTT
TRBV18	TRBJ1-2	NA	NA	CASSPPAGYGYTF	TGTGCCAGCTCACCACCTGCTGGCTATGGCTACACCTTC
TRBV19	TRBJ2-5	NA	NA	CASSIQGSMETQYF	TGTGCCAGTAGTATACAGGGAAGTATGGAGACCCAGTACTTC
TRBV7-2	TRBJ2-5	NA	NA	CASSLNRPETQYF	TGTGCCAGCAGCTTAAACAGGCCCGAGACCCAGTACTTC
TRBV5-1	TRBJ1-2	medium-sized	NA	CASSLEQYPPGYTF	TGCGCCAGCAGCTTGGAACAGTATCCCCCTGGCTACACCTTC
TRBV7-9	TRBJ1-4	NA	NA	CASSLPFGSNEKLFF	TGTGCCAGCAGTCTTCCGTTTGGGTCTAATGAAAAACTGTTTTTT
TRBV6-1	TRBJ1-5	NA	NA	CASSEGVGAVGQPQHF	TGTGCCAGCAGTGAAGGCGTGGGTGCGGTGGGTCAGCCCCAGCATTTT
TRBV5-1	TRBJ2-1	few	TRBD2	CASSSGTSGGNEQFF	TGCGCCAGCAGCTCCGGGACTAGCGGGGGGAATGAGCAGTTCTTC
TRBV19	TRBJ1-5	few	TRBD1	CASSKQGAQPQHF	TGTGCCAGTAGTAAACAGGGGGCTCAGCCCCAGCATTTT
TRBV7-9	TRBJ1-2	NA	NA	CASSLEAALSYGYTF	TGTGCCAGCAGCTTAGAGGCCGCTCTCTCGTATGGCTACACCTTC
TRBV4-3	TRBJ1-2	NA	TRBD1	CASSQAIGNRGDGYTF	TGCGCCAGCAGCCAAGCCATCGGGAACAGGGGGGATGGCTACACCTTC
TRBV6-5	TRBJ1-5	NA	TRBD1	CASRSGGGSNQPQHF	TGTGCCAGCAGGTCAGGGGGCGGGAGCAATCAGCCCCAGCATTTT
TRBV19	TRBJ2-3	NA	TRBD2	CASATTSGGSDTQYF	TGTGCCAGTGCGACGACTAGCGGGGGTTCGGATACGCAGTATTTT
TRBV19	TRBJ2-7	NA	NA	CASSQTGTSYEQYF	TGTGCCAGTAGCCAAACAGGGACATCCTACGAGCAGTACTTC